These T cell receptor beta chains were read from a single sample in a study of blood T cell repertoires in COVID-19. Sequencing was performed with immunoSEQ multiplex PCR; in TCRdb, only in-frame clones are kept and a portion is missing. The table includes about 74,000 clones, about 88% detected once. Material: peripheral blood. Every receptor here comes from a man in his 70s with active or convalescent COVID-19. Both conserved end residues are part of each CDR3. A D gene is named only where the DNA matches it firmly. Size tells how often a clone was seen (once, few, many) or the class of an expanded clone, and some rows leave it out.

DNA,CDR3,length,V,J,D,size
TGTGCCAGCAGTGGGGACAGGCAGGTGGGCGAGCAGTACTTC,CASSGDRQVGEQYF,14,TRBV6-1,TRBJ2-7,TRBD1,-
TGTGCCAGCAGTTCGACAGGGGGAAATGGCTACACCTTC,CASSSTGGNGYTF,13,TRBV28,TRBJ1-2,TRBD1,-
TGTGCCAGCAGTCCGCAAGGGAGCTATGGCTACACCTTC,CASSPQGSYGYTF,13,TRBV25-1,TRBJ1-2,-,-
TGTGCCAGCTCACCAGGGGGGAGCACAGATACGCAGTATTTT,CASSPGGSTDTQYF,14,TRBV18,TRBJ2-3,-,-
TGTGCCAGCAGCGTAACAGGGTGGGGAGAGACCCAGTACTTC,CASSVTGWGETQYF,14,TRBV7-2,TRBJ2-5,-,-
TGTGCCAGCAGTACTAGCGGGGGGGCCCTTGAGCAGTTCTTC,CASSTSGGALEQFF,14,TRBV6-5,TRBJ2-1,TRBD2,-
TGTGCCAGCCGCAGGACTACGAACACCGGGGAGCTGTTTTTT,CASRRTTNTGELFF,14,TRBV6-5,TRBJ2-2,-,-
TGTGCCAGCAGCCCAACCTGGGGGGGGAACTATGGCTACACCTTC,CASSPTWGGNYGYTF,15,TRBV3-1/TRBV3-2,TRBJ1-2,-,-
TGTGCCAGCAGCCAGGGACTGACTTACACCGGGGAGCTGTTTTTT,CASSQGLTYTGELFF,15,TRBV3-1/TRBV3-2,TRBJ2-2,-,-
TGTGCCAGCAGTTTATCGTCGGGGACAGAACTTAGCTCTGGGGCCAACGTCCTGACTTTC,CASSLSSGTELSSGANVLTF,20,TRBV27,TRBJ2-6,TRBD1,-
TGCGCCAGCAGCCTCCAAGCGGGAGGGCGAGATACGCAGTATTTT,CASSLQAGGRDTQYF,15,TRBV5-1,TRBJ2-3,TRBD2,-
TGTGCTAGTGGATTACAGGGAAATGAGCAGTTCTTC,CASGLQGNEQFF,12,TRBV12-5,TRBJ2-1,-,few
TGTGCCAGCGGTTCTCTAGCGGGAGGGCCGAATGAGCAGTTCTTC,CASGSLAGGPNEQFF,15,TRBV6-5,TRBJ2-1,TRBD2,-
TGTGCCAGCTCACCACCTAATGCGAGCTCCTACAATGAGCAGTTCTTC,CASSPPNASSYNEQFF,16,TRBV18,TRBJ2-1,-,-
TGTGCCAGCAGTTACGGGGGTTGGCAGGGGCTAGTAGAGGGCTACACCTTC,CASSYGGWQGLVEGYTF,17,TRBV6-7,TRBJ1-2,-,-
TGTGCCAGCAGCTCGACACGCACAGATACGCAGTATTTT,CASSSTRTDTQYF,13,TRBV5-4,TRBJ2-3,-,-
TGTGCCAGCAGTGAATTCCCAGTTGAAAAACTGTTTTTT,CASSEFPVEKLFF,13,TRBV2,TRBJ1-4,-,-
TGCGCCAGCAGCCTTCGGGGAGACTCCTACAATGAGCAGTTCTTC,CASSLRGDSYNEQFF,15,TRBV4-1,TRBJ2-1,-,-
TGTGCCAGCAGCATGGGACAGGGGGATGGAGATACGCAGTATTTT,CASSMGQGDGDTQYF,15,TRBV11-3,TRBJ2-3,TRBD1,-
TGTGCCAGCAGCCCCAGGTTGGCCCGGAACAATGAGCAGTTCTTC,CASSPRLARNNEQFF,15,TRBV11-2,TRBJ2-1,-,-
TGTGCCAGCTCACCGAGGGCAGGGGAGTCGGCTGGAAACACCATATATTTT,CASSPRAGESAGNTIYF,17,TRBV18,TRBJ1-3,-,few
TGTGCCAGCAGCGGTGCAGCGCCGGAAGCTTTCTTT,CASSGAAPEAFF,12,TRBV3-1/TRBV3-2,TRBJ1-1,-,-
TGTGCCAGCAGCCGAAGCGGGAGGGCCGTCACCGGGGAGCTGTTTTTT,CASSRSGRAVTGELFF,16,TRBV3-1/TRBV3-2,TRBJ2-2,TRBD2,-
TGTGCCAGTAGTATGATAGGACAGCCCAATCAGCCCCAGCATTTT,CASSMIGQPNQPQHF,15,TRBV19,TRBJ1-5,-,-
TGTGCCAGCAGCACAACAAGTTCTGCGGGGCGTCGCTACAATGAGCAGTTCTTC,CASSTTSSAGRRYNEQFF,18,TRBV7-8,TRBJ2-1,-,-
TGTGCCAGCAGCGTCCAGACTAGCGGGGGGTTACTCTACAATGAGCAGTTCTTC,CASSVQTSGGLLYNEQFF,18,TRBV9,TRBJ2-1,TRBD2,-
TGTGCCACCCGGGCGGGGTTCCATGAGCAGTTCTTC,CATRAGFHEQFF,12,TRBV6-5,TRBJ2-1,-,-
TGTGCCAGCATGAAGACAGCTAGCAATCAGCCCCAGCATTTT,CASMKTASNQPQHF,14,TRBV2,TRBJ1-5,-,few